Described below is a single T cell receptor (beta chain) sequence and its context. The antigen is unknown. RNA transcripts gave rise to amplified TCR beta CDR3 regions. Primed by the HTBI set, a first-round RT-PCR was run on the TCR CDR3. TCRdb ran MiXCR on the multiplex PCR reads and lists one entry per CDR3 protein. This sample has approximately 690,000 distinct CDR3 sequences, with roughly 20% found just once. This sample stems from a study of T cells in Graves' hyperthyroidism and ophthalmopathy. Overall study results and limits: Peripheral blood also featured most of the thyroid clonotypes expanded above 0.001.

The CDR3 loop spans 15 amino acids. The V segment lost 4 bases and the J segment 6 bases; nucleotides outside the gene matches: 8. The germline gives CDR1 LGHNA, CDR2 YNFKEQ. The sequenced material came from blood. This receptor was obtained from a man aged 25 to 40 with Graves' ophthalmopathy. This chain uses TRBV4-2 with TRBJ2-2; 7 nucleotides line up with TRBD1. CDR3 residues: CASSLRDSLPGELFF. CDR3 sequence (DNA): TGTGCCAGCAGCCTCCGGGACAGTCTTCCCGGGGAGCTGTTTTTT.